This T cell receptor (beta chain) was obtained from a study of somatic mutations in cytotoxic T cells in rheumatoid arthritis. Germline loops: CDR1 LNHDA, CDR2 SQIVND (reference sequence). Trimming stripped 6 bases from V and 7 bases from J, with 19 bases between. The CDR3 is made up of 15 amino acids. Some clones are missing from TCRdb's copy, which holds only in-frame ones; the method was immunoSEQ multiplex PCR. The sample includes about 16,000 clones, roughly three quarters of them seen just once. The chain employs TRBV19 and TRBJ1-5, with D hard to call. The specimen was CD8+ T cells sorted from blood. The sequence was obtained from an adult with rheumatoid arthritis. CDR3 protein: CASSHKLTGLQPQHF. The CDR3 nucleotides read TGTGCCAGTAGCCATAAACTCACCGGACTACAGCCCCAGCATTTT. The full variable domain, with the rest looked up from reference TRBV19 and TRBJ1-5, is DGGITQSPKYLFRKEGQNVTLSCEQNLNHDAMYWYRQDPGQGLRLIYYSQIVNDFQKGDIAEGYSVSREKKESFPLTVTSAQKNPTAFYLCASSHKLTGLQPQHFGDGTRLSIL.